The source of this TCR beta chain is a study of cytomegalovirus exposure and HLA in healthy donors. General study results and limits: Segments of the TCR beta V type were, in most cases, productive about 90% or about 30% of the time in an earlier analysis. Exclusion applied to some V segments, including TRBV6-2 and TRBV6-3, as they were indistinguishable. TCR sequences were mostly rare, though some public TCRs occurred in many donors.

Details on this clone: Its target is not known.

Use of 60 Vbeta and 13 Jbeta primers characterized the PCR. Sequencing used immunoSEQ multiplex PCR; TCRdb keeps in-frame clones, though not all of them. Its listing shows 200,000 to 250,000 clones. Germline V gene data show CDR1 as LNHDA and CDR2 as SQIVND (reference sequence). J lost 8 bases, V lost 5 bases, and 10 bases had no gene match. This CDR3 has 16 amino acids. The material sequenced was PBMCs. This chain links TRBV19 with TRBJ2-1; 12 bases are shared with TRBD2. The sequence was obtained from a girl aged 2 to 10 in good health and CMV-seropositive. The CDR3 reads CASSQGLAGGVYEQFF. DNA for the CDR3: TGTGCCAGTAGTCAGGGGCTAGCGGGAGGGGTGTATGAGCAGTTCTTC. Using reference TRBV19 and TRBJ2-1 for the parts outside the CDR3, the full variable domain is DGGITQSPKYLFRKEGQNVTLSCEQNLNHDAMYWYRQDPGQGLRLIYYSQIVNDFQKGDIAEGYSVSREKKESFPLTVTSAQKNPTAFYLCASSQGLAGGVYEQFFGPGTRLTVL.